This record covers a single TCR beta chain. Measured with immunoSEQ multiplex PCR; TCRdb has only the in-frame clones, and not every one. Among some 200,000 clones listed, roughly 86% were seen once. This sample is part of a study of blood T cell repertoires in COVID-19. About the study: T cells, B-cell-depleted T cells, or PBMCs provided the cDNA or gDNA that served as material.

The CDR3 loop spans 17 amino acids. Germline lookup yields CDR1 SGHNT and CDR2 YENEEA. After removal of 2 bases from V and 2 bases from J, the junction contained 8 bases not matched to a gene. Sequencing was carried out using peripheral blood. The sequence was collected from a woman aged 40 to 55 with acute or convalescent COVID-19. V gene TRBV11-3 combines with J gene TRBJ2-2; 7 bases map to TRBD1. The CDR3 DNA reads as TGTGCCAGCAGCTTAACGCCGACAGGGAGAAACACCGGGGAGCTGTTTTTT. Translation gives CASSLTPTGRNTGELFF.